This T cell receptor beta chain was obtained from a study of cytomegalovirus exposure and HLA in healthy donors. Overall study results and limits: Earlier results showed most TCR beta V segments being productive about 90% or about 30% of the time. In vitro confirmation showed three CMV-associated chains to be CMV antigen specific. With later analysis, a missense DCLRE1C variant became linked to TCR beta V- and J-gene trimming. Reported performance of the classifier showed diagnosis of cytomegalovirus status with high specificity and sensitivity.

PCR was performed using 60 Vbeta and 13 Jbeta primers. TCRdb's copy holds only in-frame clones and misses some; the assay was immunoSEQ multiplex PCR. The repertoire holds under 200,000 clones, approximately 85% seen once, with roughly 9.3% in the top ten. Germline-derived CDR1 and CDR2 are SQVTM and ANQGSEA. V lost 7 bases to trimming and J lost 2 bases, with 13 bases between them. The CDR3 covers 13 residues. As concerns this clone: Its antigen is as yet unknown.

The TCR sequence derives from a young man in good health and CMV-seropositive. Sequenced input: PBMCs. V gene TRBV29-1 combines with J gene TRBJ2-3; a possible D gene is TRBD2 (7 bases). The CDR3: CSAEGGFTDTQYF. The CDR3 DNA follows: TGCAGCGCCGAGGGGGGGTTCACAGATACGCAGTATTTT.